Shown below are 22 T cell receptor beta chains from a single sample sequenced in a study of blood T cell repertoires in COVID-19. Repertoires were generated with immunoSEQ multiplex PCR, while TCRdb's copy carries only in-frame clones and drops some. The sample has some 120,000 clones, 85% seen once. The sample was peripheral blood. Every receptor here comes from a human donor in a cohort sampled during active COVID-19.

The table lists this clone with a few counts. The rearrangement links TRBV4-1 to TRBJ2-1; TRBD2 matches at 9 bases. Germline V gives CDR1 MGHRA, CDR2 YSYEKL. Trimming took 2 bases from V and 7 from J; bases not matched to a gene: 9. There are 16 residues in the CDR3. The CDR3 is CASSQHSGSSGNEQFF. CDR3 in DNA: TGCGCCAGCAGCCAACATAGCGGGAGTTCCGGGAATGAGCAGTTCTTC.

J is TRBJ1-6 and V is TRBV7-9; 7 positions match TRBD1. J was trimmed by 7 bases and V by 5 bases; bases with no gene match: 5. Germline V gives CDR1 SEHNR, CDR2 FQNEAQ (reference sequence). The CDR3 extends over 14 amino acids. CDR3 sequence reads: CASSLGTANSPLHF. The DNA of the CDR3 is TGTGCCAGCAGCCTAGGGACAGCGAATTCACCCCTCCACTTT.

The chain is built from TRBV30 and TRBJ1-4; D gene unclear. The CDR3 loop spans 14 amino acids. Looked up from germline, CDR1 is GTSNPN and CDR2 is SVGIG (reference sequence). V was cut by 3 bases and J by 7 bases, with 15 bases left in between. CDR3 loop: CAWSPSRVGEKLFF. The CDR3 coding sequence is TGTGCCTGGAGCCCCTCGAGGGTTGGTGAAAAACTGTTTTTT.

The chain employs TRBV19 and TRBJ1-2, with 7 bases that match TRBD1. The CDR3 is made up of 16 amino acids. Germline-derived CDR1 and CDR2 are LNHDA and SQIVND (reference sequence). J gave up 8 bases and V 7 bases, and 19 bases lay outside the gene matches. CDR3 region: CASKSGTDEILLGYTF. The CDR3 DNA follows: TGTGCCAGTAAGTCCGGGACAGACGAAATTTTATTAGGCTACACCTTC.

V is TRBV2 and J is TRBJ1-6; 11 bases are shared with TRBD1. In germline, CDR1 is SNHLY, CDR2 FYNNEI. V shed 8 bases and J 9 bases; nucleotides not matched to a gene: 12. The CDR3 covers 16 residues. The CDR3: CASSLAGQGDGSPLHF. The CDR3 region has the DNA TGTGCCAGCTCATTGGCGGGACAGGGGGATGGTTCACCCCTCCACTTT. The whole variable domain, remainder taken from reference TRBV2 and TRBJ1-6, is EPEVTQTPSHQVTQMGQEVILRCVPISNHLYFYWYRQILGQKVEFLVSFYNNEISEKSEIFDDQFSVERPDGSNFTLKIRSTKLEDSAMYFCASSLAGQGDGSPLHFGNGTRLTVT.

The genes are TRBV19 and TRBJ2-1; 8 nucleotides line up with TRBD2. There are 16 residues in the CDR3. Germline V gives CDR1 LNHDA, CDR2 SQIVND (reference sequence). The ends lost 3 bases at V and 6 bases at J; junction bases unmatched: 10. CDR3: CASSILSGGGANEQFF. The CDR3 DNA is TGTGCCAGTAGTATTCTGAGCGGGGGAGGGGCCAATGAGCAGTTCTTC.

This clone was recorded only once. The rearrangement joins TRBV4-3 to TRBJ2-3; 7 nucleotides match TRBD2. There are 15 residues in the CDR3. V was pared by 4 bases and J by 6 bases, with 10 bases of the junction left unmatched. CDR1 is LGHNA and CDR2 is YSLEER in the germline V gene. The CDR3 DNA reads TGCGCCAGCAGCCCAACGACTAGCCCGTGGGATACGCAGTATTTT. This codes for CASSPTTSPWDTQYF.

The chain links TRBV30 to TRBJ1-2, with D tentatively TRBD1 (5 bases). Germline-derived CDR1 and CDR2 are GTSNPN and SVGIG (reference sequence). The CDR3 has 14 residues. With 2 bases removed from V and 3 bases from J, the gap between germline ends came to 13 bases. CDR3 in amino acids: CAWSHSDRYYGYTF. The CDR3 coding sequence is TGTGCCTGGAGTCATTCCGACAGATACTATGGCTACACCTTC. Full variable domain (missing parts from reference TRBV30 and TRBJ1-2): SQTIHQWPATLVQPVGSPLSLECTVEGTSNPNLYWYRQAAGRGLQLLFYSVGIGQISSEVPQNLSASRPQDRQFILSSKKLLLSDSGFYLCAWSHSDRYYGYTFGSGTRLTVV.

The CDR3 DNA follows: TGCGCCAGCAGCTTGGAAGCGACTCCTGGAAACACCATATATTTT. It yields the protein CASSLEATPGNTIYF. The rearrangement links TRBV5-1 to TRBJ1-3; D ambiguous. Trimming shortened V by 0 bases and J by 2 bases, and 9 bases separated the two germline ends. The CDR3 has 15 residues. Germline CDR1 is SGHRS and CDR2 is YFSETQ.

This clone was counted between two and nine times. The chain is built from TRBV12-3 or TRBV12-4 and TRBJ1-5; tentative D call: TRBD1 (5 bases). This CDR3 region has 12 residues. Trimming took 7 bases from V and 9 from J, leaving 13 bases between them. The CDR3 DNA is TGTGCCAGCACCGTGGGGCCGCTGCCCCAGCATTTT. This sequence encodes CASTVGPLPQHF.

This chain's CDR3 is CATSRAWAPLNEQFF. CDR3 coding DNA: TGTGCCACCAGCAGAGCTTGGGCCCCCCTCAATGAGCAGTTCTTC. The chain uses TRBV15 and TRBJ2-1; D is uncertain. V gave up 1 base and J gave up 6 bases, with 13 bases separating them. This CDR3 comprises 15 residues. Germline V CDR1 and CDR2: LNHNV, YYDKDF (reference sequence).

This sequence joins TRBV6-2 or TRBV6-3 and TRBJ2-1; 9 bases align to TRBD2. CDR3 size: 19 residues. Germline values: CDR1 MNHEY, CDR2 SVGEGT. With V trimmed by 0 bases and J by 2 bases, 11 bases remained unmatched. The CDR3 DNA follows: TGTGCCAGCAGTTACTCGACTGGGCTAGCGGGGAGGGCCTACAATGAGCAGTTCTTC. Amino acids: CASSYSTGLAGRAYNEQFF.

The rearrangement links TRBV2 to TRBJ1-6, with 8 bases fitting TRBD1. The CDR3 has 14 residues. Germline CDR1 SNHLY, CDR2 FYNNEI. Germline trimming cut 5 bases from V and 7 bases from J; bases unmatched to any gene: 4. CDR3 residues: CASSTDRVNSPLHF. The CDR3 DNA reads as TGTGCCAGCAGTACGGACAGGGTAAATTCACCCCTCCACTTT.

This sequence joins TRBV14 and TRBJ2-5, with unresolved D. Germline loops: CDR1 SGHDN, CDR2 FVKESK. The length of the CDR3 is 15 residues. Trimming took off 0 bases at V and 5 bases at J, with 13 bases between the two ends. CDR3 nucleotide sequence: TGTGCCAGCAGCCAAGAGATGGCGGTTACGGAGACCCAGTACTTC. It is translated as CASSQEMAVTETQYF.

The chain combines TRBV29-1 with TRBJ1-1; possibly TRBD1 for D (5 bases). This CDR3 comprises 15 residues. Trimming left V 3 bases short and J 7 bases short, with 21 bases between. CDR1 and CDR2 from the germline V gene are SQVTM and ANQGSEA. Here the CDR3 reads CSVDYPFRDGIEAFF. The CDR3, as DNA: TGCAGCGTTGATTACCCCTTCAGGGATGGAATTGAAGCTTTCTTT.

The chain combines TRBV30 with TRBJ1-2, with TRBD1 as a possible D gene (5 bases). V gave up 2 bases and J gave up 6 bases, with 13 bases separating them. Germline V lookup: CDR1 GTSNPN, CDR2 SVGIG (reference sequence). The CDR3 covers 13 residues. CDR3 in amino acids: CAWSFGGTHGYTF. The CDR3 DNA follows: TGTGCCTGGAGTTTCGGGGGGACCCATGGCTACACCTTC.

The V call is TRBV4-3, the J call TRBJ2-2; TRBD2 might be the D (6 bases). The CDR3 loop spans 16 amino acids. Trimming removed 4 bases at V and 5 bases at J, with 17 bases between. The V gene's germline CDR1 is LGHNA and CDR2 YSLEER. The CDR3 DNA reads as TGCGCCAGCAGCCCGTCCCCGGGAGTTCCGACCGGGGAGCTGTTTTTT. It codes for CASSPSPGVPTGELFF.

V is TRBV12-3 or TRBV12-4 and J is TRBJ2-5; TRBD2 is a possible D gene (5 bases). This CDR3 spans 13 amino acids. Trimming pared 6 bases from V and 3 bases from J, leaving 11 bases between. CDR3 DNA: TGTGCCAGCAGGAAGGACTCTAAAGAGACCCAGTACTTC. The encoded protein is CASRKDSKETQYF.

CDR3 protein: CASSDNRETQYF. The DNA for the CDR3 is TGTGCCAGCTCAGATAACAGGGAGACCCAGTACTTC. The gene calls are TRBV18 and TRBJ2-5; a possible D gene is TRBD1 (5 bases). The CDR3 spans 12 residues. Germline CDR1 is KGHSH and CDR2 is LQKENI. Trimming took off 5 bases at V and 5 bases at J, with 9 bases between the two ends.

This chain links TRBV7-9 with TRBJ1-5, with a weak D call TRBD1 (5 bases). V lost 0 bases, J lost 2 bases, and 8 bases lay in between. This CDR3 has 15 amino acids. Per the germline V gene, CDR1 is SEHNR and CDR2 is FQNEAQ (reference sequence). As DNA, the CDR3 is TGTGCCAGCAGCTTAGCTCTACAGGGCAATCAGCCCCAGCATTTT. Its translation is CASSLALQGNQPQHF.

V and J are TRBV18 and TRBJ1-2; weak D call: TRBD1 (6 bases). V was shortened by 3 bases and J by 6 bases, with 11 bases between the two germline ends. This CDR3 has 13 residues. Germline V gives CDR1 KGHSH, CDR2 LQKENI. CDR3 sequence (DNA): TGTGCCAGCTCACCTCGGGCAGGGGATGGCTACACCTTC. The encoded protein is CASSPRAGDGYTF.

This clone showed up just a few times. Here the CDR3 reads CASSYSRGHQPQHF. The CDR3 DNA is TGTGCCAGCAGTTACTCCAGGGGGCATCAGCCCCAGCATTTT. The chain is built from TRBV6-5 and TRBJ1-5; 8 bases are shared with TRBD1. The CDR3 consists of 14 residues. The V segment lost 0 bases and the J segment 5 bases; nucleotides outside the gene matches: 0. Germline lookup yields CDR1 MNHEY and CDR2 SVGAGI.